This T cell receptor (beta chain) emerged from a study of T cell responses to AZD1222 COVID-19 vaccine. This CDR3 region has 15 residues. The ends were cut back, 0 bases at V and 1 base at J, with 10 bases in the middle. Per the germline V gene, CDR1 is SGDLS and CDR2 is YYNGEE. Generated by immunoSEQ multiplex PCR, the TCRdb table keeps only in-frame clones and is missing some. Here the sample spans 150,000 or so clones, around 85% being singletons. About this clone itself: Its specificity is not known.

Overall study findings and caveats: Seropositive AZD1222 recipients at baseline numbered only five or six.

The receptor was isolated from an adult in good health. This sample comprised peripheral blood, obtained on day 0 of MenACWY control vaccination. The V gene is TRBV9, the J gene TRBJ1-1; D unclear. The CDR3 DNA is TGTGCCAGCAGCGTAGGAAAAGGGAGGAACACTGAAGCTTTCTTT. Its protein product is CASSVGKGRNTEAFF. The entire variable domain, with the rest obtained from reference TRBV9 and TRBJ1-1, is as follows: DSGVTQTPKHLITATGQRVTLRCSPRSGDLSVYWYQQSLDQGLQFLIQYYNGEERAKGNILERFSAQQFPDLHSELNLSSLELGDSALYFCASSVGKGRNTEAFFGQGTRLTVV.